This T cell receptor beta chain is drawn from a study of blood T cell repertoires in COVID-19. Source study methods: Amplification of reference gene primers was used by the study to estimate nucleated cell counts. Method: immunoSEQ multiplex PCR; TCRdb's copy keeps in-frame clones and lacks some. The DNA was the basis for D and trimming; V, J and clone size are from that table. The sample contains more than 110,000 clones, approximately 85% of which appear only once. This CDR3 spans 22 amino acids. Per the germline V gene, CDR1 is MNHNY and CDR2 is SVGAGI (reference sequence). The J segment lost 3 bases and the V segment lost 5 bases, leaving 20 bases of the junction unmatched.

The clonotype originates from a man aged 50-59 years with acute or convalescent COVID-19. The rearrangement joins TRBV6-6 to TRBJ2-2; 14 bases map to TRBD2. Sample: peripheral blood. CDR3 sequence (DNA): TGTGCCAGCAGTCGTACCCCGGGACTAGCGGGAGTCTCACACGGGGACACCGGGGAGCTGTTTTTT. It translates to CASSRTPGLAGVSHGDTGELFF.